This record concerns one T cell receptor (beta chain) sequence. In its sample, this clone was seen once. Its antigen is unknown. There are no base qualities to consult, and no much larger clone falls within one base. This sample was taken from a study of vaccination effects on CD4 cells after COVID-19 (dated by TCRdb to the early 2020s). In terms of the full investigation: Each participant got two doses of an mRNA SARS-CoV-2 vaccine, either BNT162b2 or mRNA-1273. SARS-CoV-2 spike-specific CD4+ TCR repertoires from before and after mRNA vaccination were compared in COVID-19 convalescent patients and in infection-naive vaccine recipients. Altogether, 10 COVID-19 convalescent patients and a few SARS-CoV-2-naive healthy vaccine recipients made up the full study. In the study, cultures from other donors were sequenced using the Oncomine TCR Beta short-read assay on an Illumina iSeq 100. Beyond this particular receptor, the publication reports: At late post-vaccination timepoints, both infection-induced and vaccine-induced clones showed marked clonal contraction, consistent with waning T cell responses. In healthy vaccine recipients, vaccine-induced clones were almost all SARS-CoV-2 mono-reactive, with only 1 of 255 being cross-reactive with common cold coronaviruses. The study was limited by a small number of convalescent patients, and early post-infection timepoints were lacking.

Library creation used the immunoSEQ multiplex PCR assay. DNA from the cultured, isolated CD4+ T cells was subjected to TCR beta CDR3 sequencing. As for how the authors treated the data: Non-productive TCR sequences were discarded, and reads were trimmed to the CDR3 region, with only CDR3s of 7 or more amino acids retained. Antigen-specific clonotypes were identified using the MANAFEST web app by comparison of expansion in peptide wells against reference cultures. To count as positive, a clone had to show expansion at FDR<0.05 compared with the reference and with all other wells, an odds ratio above 5, and a frequency above 0.1% in two replicate wells. A clonotype was called cross-reactive if it was significantly expanded both in SARS-CoV-2 spike wells and in at least one common cold coronavirus spike condition. CDR3 similarity was assessed by Levenshtein distance with the stringdist R package, and unrooted trees were built with ape in R 3.6.1. Held by TCRdb, this immuneACCESS table contains in-frame sequences only and omits some clones. Under half of the omission traces to an unresolved V gene where checked; the cause of the rest is unknown. V and J calls and clone size are those listed in that table; D and trimming were worked out from the DNA. Recorded for this sample are about 45,000 clones; around three quarters of them occurred a single time. Clones ranked in the top ten supply roughly 10% of the sample.

The germline V gene provides CDR1 MNHNS and CDR2 SASEGT. Germline trimming amounts to 4 bases on V and 4 bases on J, with 10 as the count of junction bases outside the gene matches. From cysteine to phenylalanine, the CDR3 is 16 amino acids long. Only the CDR3 region is kept as DNA, spanning 48 bases read in frame from base 1. To identify antigen-specific CD4+ T cell clonotypes by their expansion, the ViraFEST assay first stimulated PBMC with viral peptide pools and then applied TCR sequencing. After about 10 days of culture, CD4+ T cells were isolated with the EasySep CD4+ T cell isolation kit. The absence of prior SARS-CoV-2 infection in healthy vaccine recipients was confirmed by negative nucleocapsid antibodies before and after vaccination. Under 2.5 million PBMC per well were cultured with about 10 ug/ml peptides in IMDM containing roughly 5% human AB serum, approximately 10 IU/ml IL-2 and gentamicin. On days 3 and 7, half of the culture medium was replaced with fresh IL-2-containing medium. Unless noted otherwise, every peptide stimulation condition was grown in triplicate wells. Using Ficoll-Paque Plus gradient centrifugation, PBMC were separated from whole blood and then either used fresh or cryopreserved at -140C. The spike proteins of SARS-CoV-2 and of the common cold coronaviruses HCoV-NL63, HCoV-OC43 and HCoV-229E were spanned by overlapping peptide pools. The QIAamp micro DNA kit was used to extract genomic DNA from the cultured CD4+ T cells.

The sample was CD4+ T cells from PBMCs cultured with SARS-CoV-2 spike peptides, taken before COVID-19 vaccination. Per the publication, the cell subset or site label means: SARS-CoV-2 spike overlapping peptide pool stimulation. The rearrangement joined TRBV6-1 to TRBJ2-3; 8 bases in the junction line up with TRBD1. This clonotype originated in a human donor who received a COVID-19 vaccine. The CDR3 region has the sequence CASSALLQGVPDTQYF. The DNA is TGTGCCAGCAGTGCTCTTCTACAGGGGGTGCCAGATACGCAGTATTTT.